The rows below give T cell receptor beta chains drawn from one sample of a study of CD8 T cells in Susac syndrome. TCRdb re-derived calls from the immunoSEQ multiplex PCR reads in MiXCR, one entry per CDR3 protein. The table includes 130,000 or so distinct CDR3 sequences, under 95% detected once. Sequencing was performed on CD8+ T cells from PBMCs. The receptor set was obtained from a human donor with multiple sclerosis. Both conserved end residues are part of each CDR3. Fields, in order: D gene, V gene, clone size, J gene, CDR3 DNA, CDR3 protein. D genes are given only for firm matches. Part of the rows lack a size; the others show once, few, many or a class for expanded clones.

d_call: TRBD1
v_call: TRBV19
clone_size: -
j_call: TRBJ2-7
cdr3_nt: TGTGCCAGTAGTACAGGGACAGGAGGACTCTACGAGCAGTACTTC
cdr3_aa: CASSTGTGGLYEQYF

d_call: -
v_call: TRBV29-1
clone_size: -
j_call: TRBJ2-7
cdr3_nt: TGCAGCGCCCGATCCGGGACTTTGAGCTCCTACGAGCAGTACTTC
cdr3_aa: CSARSGTLSSYEQYF

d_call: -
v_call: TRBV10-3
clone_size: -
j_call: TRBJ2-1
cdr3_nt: TGTGCCGTCGGATTTGCGGACGAGCAGTTCTTC
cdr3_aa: CAVGFADEQFF

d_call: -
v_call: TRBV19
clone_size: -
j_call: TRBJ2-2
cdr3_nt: TGTGCCAGTAGTAACCCCGGGGAGCTGTTTTTT
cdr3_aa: CASSNPGELFF

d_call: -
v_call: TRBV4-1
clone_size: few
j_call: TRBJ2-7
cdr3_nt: TGCGCCAGCAGCCCCCATTCGGGGGAGCAGTACTTC
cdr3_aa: CASSPHSGEQYF

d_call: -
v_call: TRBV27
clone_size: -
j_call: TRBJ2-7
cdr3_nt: TGTGCCAGCAGTTACGTGGCGGGGACTCCCCACGAGCAGTACTTC
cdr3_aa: CASSYVAGTPHEQYF

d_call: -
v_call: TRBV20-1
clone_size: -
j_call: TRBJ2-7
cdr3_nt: TGCAGTGCTAGGGATCGGGCAGGCGCCTCCTACGAGCAGTACTTC
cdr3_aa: CSARDRAGASYEQYF

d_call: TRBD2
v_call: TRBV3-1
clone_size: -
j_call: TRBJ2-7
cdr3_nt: TGTGCCAGCAGCCAAGGTACCGGACTAGCGTTATACGAGCAGTACTTC
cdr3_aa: CASSQGTGLALYEQYF

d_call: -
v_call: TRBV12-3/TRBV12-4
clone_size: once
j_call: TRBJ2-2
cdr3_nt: TGTGCCAGCAGTTTTCCGACCTTCGCGAACACCGGGGAGCTGTTTTTT
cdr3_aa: CASSFPTFANTGELFF

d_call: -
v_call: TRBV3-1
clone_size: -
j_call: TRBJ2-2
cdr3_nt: TGTGCCAGCAGCCAAGATCACCGGTACCCGAACACCGGGGAGCTGTTTTTT
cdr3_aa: CASSQDHRYPNTGELFF

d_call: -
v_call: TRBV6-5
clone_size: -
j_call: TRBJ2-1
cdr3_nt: TGTGCCAGCGCCTTTGGGAATGAGCAGTTCTTC
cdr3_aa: CASAFGNEQFF

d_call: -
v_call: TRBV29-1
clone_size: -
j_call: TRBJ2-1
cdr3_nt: TGCAGCGTTGTTGTTGTTGGCGAGCAGTTCTTC
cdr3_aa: CSVVVVGEQFF

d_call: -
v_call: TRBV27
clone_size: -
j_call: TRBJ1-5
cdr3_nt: TGTGCCAGCAGTTCGCCGGGACTTAATCAGCCCCAGCATTTT
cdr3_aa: CASSSPGLNQPQHF

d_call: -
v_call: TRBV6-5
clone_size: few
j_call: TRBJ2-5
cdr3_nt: TGTGCCAGCAGTTACTCCGTACACCAAGAGACCCAGTACTTC
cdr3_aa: CASSYSVHQETQYF

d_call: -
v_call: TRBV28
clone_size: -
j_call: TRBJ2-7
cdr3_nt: TGTGCCAGCAGTTTTTCGGGCCTCGAGCAGTACTTC
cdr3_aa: CASSFSGLEQYF

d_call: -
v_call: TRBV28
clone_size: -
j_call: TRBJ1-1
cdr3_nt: TGTGCCAGCAGGGGGGCCGAACAGAACACTGAAGCTTTCTTT
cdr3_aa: CASRGAEQNTEAFF

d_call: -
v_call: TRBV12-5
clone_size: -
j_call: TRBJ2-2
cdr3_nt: TGTGCTAGTGGTTTGACAGGTCACACCGGGGAGCTGTTTTTT
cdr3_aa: CASGLTGHTGELFF

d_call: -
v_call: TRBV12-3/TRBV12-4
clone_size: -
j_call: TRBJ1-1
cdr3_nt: TGTGCCAGCACAACCTTCACTGAAGCTTTCTTT
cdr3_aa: CASTTFTEAFF

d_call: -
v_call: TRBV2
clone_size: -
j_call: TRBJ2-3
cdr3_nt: TGTGCCAGCAGTGAAGACACAGATACGCAGTATTTT
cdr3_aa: CASSEDTDTQYF

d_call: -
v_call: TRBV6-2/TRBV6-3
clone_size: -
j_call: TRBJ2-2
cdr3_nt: TGTGCCAGCAACCTACTAGGTTCCGGGGAGCTGTTTTTT
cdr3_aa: CASNLLGSGELFF

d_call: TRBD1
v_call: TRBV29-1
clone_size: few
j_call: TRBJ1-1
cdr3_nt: TGCAGCGTTTGGGACAGGTTGAACACTGAAGCTTTCTTT
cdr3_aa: CSVWDRLNTEAFF

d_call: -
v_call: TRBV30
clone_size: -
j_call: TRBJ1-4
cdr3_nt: TGTGCCTGGAGTGTGGGGATTAATGAAAAACTGTTTTTT
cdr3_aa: CAWSVGINEKLFF

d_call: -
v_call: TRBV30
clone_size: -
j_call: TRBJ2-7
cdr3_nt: TGTGCCTTGGAGGTAATGACAGAGCCCTCCTACGAGCAGTACTTC
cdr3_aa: CALEVMTEPSYEQYF

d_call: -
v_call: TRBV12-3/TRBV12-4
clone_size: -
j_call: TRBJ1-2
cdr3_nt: TGTGCCAGCAGCATGAACCCAAGCAACTATGGCTACACCTTC
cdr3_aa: CASSMNPSNYGYTF

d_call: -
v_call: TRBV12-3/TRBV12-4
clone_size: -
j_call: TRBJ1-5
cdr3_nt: TGTGCCAGCAGTACCTTGCCTGAGATGGATCAGCCCCAGCATTTT
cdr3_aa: CASSTLPEMDQPQHF

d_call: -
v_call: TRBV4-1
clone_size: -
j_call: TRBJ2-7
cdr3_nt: TGCGCCAGCAGCCAAGGCCCAGGGCGCCACGAGCAGTACTTC
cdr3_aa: CASSQGPGRHEQYF

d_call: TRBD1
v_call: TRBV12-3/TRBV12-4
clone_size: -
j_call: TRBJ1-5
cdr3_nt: TGTGCCAGCACTCTAGGGACAGGGTGGCACGAGCCCCAGCATTTT
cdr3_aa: CASTLGTGWHEPQHF

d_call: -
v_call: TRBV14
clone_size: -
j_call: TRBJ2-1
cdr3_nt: TGTGCCAGCAGCCAAGGACAATTCAATGAGCAGTTCTTC
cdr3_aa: CASSQGQFNEQFF

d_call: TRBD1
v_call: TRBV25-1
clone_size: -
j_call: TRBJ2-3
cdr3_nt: TGTGCCAGCAGTAACCCGGGACAGGGGGGAGATACGCAGTATTTT
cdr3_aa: CASSNPGQGGDTQYF

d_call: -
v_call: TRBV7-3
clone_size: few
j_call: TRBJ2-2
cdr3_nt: TGTGCCAGCAGTTCCTCAACGGGCACGCAACCGACCACCGGGGAGCTGTTTTTT
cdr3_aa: CASSSSTGTQPTTGELFF

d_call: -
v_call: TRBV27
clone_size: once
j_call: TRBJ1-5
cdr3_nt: TGTGCCAGCAGTATTTCAGGGATCAATCAGCCCCAGCATTTT
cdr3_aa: CASSISGINQPQHF

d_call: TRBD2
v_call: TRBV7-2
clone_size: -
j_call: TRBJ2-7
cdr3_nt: TGTGCCAGCAGCATCGGACTAGCGGTTTGGGGCGACGAGCAGTACTTC
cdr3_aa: CASSIGLAVWGDEQYF

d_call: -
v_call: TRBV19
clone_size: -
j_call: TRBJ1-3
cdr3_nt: TGTGCCAGCCAAGGAAACACCATATATTTT
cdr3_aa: CASQGNTIYF

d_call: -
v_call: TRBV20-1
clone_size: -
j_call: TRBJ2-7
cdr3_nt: TGCAGTGCCGGTAGTCAGGGACTCTACGAGCAGTACTTC
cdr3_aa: CSAGSQGLYEQYF

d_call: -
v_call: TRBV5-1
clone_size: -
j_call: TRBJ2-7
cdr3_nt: TGCGCCAGAAGAGGAGACAGCCTTTACGAGCAGTACTTC
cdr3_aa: CARRGDSLYEQYF

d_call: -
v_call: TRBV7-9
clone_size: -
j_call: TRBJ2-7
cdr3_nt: TGTGCCAGCTTTGAGATAAAGTACGAGCAGTACTTC
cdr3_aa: CASFEIKYEQYF

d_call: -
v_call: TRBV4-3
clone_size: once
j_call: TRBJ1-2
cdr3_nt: TGCGCCAGCAGCCAAGCCGTCGGGGGAGGCTATGGCTACACCTTC
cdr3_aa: CASSQAVGGGYGYTF

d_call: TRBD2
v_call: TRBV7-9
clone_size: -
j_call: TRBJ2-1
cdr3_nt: TGTGCCAGCAGCCCGACCGGGACTAGCGGGAATGAGCAGTTCTTC
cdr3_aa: CASSPTGTSGNEQFF

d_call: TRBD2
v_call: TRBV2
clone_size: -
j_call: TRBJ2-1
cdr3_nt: TGTGCCAGCAGTGAAGGGCTAGCGGGAGGGATTGAGCAGTTCTTC
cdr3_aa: CASSEGLAGGIEQFF

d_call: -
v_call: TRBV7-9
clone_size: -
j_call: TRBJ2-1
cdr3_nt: TGTGCCAGCTCTACGCCCCTTTTTTTCAATGAGCAGTTCTTC
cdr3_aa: CASSTPLFFNEQFF

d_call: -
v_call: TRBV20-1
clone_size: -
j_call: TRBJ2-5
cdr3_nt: TGCAGTGCTAGAGATGGACTAACCCAGTACTTC
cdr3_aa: CSARDGLTQYF

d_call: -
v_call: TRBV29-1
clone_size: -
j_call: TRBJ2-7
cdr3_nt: TGCAGCGTTTCGGCGGGAGAGCAGTACTTC
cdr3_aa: CSVSAGEQYF

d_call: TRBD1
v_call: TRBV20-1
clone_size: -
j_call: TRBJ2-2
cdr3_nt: TGCAGTGCTAGAGACCAGACCGGGACAGAGAACACCGGGGAGCTGTTTTTT
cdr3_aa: CSARDQTGTENTGELFF

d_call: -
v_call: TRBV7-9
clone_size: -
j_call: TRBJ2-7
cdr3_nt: TGTGCCAGCAGCACCCAACTGGGCCGATACGAGCAGTACTTC
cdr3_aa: CASSTQLGRYEQYF

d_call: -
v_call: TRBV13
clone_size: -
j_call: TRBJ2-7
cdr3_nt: TGTGCCAGCAGCTTACTAGAGAACGAGCAGTACTTC
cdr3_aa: CASSLLENEQYF

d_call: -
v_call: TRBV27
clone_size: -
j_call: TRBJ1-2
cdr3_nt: TGTGCCAGCCGTGGGGGGGCTCCTGACTATGGCTACACCTTC
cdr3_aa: CASRGGAPDYGYTF

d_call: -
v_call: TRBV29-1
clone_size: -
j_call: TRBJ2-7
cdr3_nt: TGCAGCGTTGCGGTGGTTCAGGAGCTCTACGAGCAGTACTTC
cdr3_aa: CSVAVVQELYEQYF